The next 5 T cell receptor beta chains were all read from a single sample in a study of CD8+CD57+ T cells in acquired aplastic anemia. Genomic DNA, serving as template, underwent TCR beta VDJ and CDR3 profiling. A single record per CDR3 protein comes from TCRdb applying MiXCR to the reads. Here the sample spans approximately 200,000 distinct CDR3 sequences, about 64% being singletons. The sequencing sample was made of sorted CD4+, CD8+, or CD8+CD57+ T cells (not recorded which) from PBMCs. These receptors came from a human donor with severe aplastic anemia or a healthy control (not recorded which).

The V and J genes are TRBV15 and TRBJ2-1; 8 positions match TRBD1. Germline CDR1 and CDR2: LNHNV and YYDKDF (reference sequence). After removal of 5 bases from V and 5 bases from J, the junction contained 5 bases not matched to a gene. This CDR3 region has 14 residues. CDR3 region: CATSQGAGNNEQFF. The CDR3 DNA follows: TGTGCCACCAGCCAGGGGGCAGGGAACAATGAGCAGTTCTTC.

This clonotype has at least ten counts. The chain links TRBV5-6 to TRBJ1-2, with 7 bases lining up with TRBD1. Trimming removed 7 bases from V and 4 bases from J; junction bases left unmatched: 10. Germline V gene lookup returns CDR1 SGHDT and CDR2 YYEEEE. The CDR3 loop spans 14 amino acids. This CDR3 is CASRPMTGSYGYTF. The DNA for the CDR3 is TGTGCCAGCCGTCCCATGACAGGGTCCTATGGCTACACCTTC.

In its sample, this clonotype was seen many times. Written as DNA, the CDR3 is TGCAGCGTTGAAAGGGACGAGTCTAACTATGGCTACACCTTC. It yields the protein CSVERDESNYGYTF. This chain uses TRBV29-1 with TRBJ1-2; tentative D call: TRBD1 (5 bases). CDR3 length equals 14 residues. V was clipped by 2 bases and J by 0 bases, with 10 bases between them. Per germline, CDR1 SQVTM and CDR2 ANQGSEA. Using reference TRBV29-1 and TRBJ1-2 for the parts outside the CDR3, the full variable domain is SAVISQKPSRDICQRGTSLTIQCQVDSQVTMMFWYRQQPGQSLTLIATANQGSEATYESGFVIDKFPISRPNLTFSTLTVSNMSPEDSSIYLCSVERDESNYGYTFGSGTRLTVV.

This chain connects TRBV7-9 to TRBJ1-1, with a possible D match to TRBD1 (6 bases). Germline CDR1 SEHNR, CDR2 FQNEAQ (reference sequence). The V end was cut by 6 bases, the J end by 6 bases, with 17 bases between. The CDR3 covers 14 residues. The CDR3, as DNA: TGTGCCAGCAGTGGGTTACAGGGTGGTCCTGAAGCTTTCTTT. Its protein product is CASSGLQGGPEAFF.

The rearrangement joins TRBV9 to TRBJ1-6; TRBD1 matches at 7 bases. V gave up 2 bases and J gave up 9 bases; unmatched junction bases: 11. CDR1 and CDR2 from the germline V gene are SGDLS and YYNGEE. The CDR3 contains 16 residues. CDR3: CASSVAGQPSGSPLHF. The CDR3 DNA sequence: TGTGCCAGCAGCGTTGCGGGACAGCCCTCTGGTTCACCCCTCCACTTT. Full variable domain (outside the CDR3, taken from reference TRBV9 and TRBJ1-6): DSGVTQTPKHLITATGQRVTLRCSPRSGDLSVYWYQQSLDQGLQFLIQYYNGEERAKGNILERFSAQQFPDLHSELNLSSLELGDSALYFCASSVAGQPSGSPLHFGNGTRLTVT.